Following are 23 T cell receptor beta chains from one sample sequenced in a study of identical twins. MiXCR, applied by TCRdb to the 5' RACE reads, yields one record per CDR3 protein. The top ten hold roughly 1.6% of the sample, which has 640,000 or so distinct CDR3 sequences, 6.1% seen once. The sample comprised naive T cells sorted from blood. Receptors were obtained from a man aged 18 to 29 in good health.

This clonotype was seen many times. This chain links TRBV6-6 with TRBJ2-7; D not resolved. The CDR3 runs 11 residues. Germline CDR1 is MNHNY and CDR2 is SVGAGI (reference sequence). Trimming removed 6 bases at V and 6 bases at J, with 9 bases between. The CDR3 DNA reads as TGTGCCAGCAGCCCCTCTGGCGAGCAGTACTTC. As protein: CASSPSGEQYF.

The sample holds many counts of this clonotype. V is TRBV12-3 or TRBV12-4 and J is TRBJ1-5; TRBD1 agrees at 7 bases. The CDR3 has 13 residues. V lost 6 bases, J lost 3 bases, and 2 bases stayed unmatched. Written as DNA, the CDR3 is TGTGCCAGCAGCGACAGGGCCAATCAGCCCCAGCATTTT. Residues: CASSDRANQPQHF.

This clonotype appeared a few times. The chain is built from TRBV18 and TRBJ2-2; D gene ambiguous. Trimming cost V 3 bases and J 0 bases, with 11 bases left between them. Germline CDR1 KGHSH, CDR2 LQKENI. The CDR3 covers 16 residues. This CDR3 reads CASSPPDTTNTGELFF. The CDR3 region has the DNA TGTGCCAGCTCACCTCCCGACACCACGAACACCGGGGAGCTGTTTTTT. The variable domain in full, completed from reference TRBV18 and TRBJ2-2, reads NAGVMQNPRHLVRRRGQEARLRCSPMKGHSHVYWYRQLPEEGLKFMVYLQKENIIDESGMPKERFSAEFPKEGPSILRIQQVVRGDSAAYFCASSPPDTTNTGELFFGEGSRLTVL.

This clonotype was observed at least ten times. The rearrangement joins TRBV4-3 to TRBJ2-7; maybe TRBD2 (5 bases). Germline V gene sequence: CDR1 LGHNA, CDR2 YSLEER. This CDR3 has 16 residues. Between the trimmed V and J ends, which lost 0 bases and 2 bases, there was a span of 14 bases. CDR3 protein: CASSQDPQRATYEQYF. In nucleotides, the CDR3 is TGCGCCAGCAGCCAAGATCCACAGAGGGCAACCTACGAGCAGTACTTC.

This clonotype was seen many times. V usage is TRBV7-2 and J usage is TRBJ2-1; D gene ambiguous. Germline values: CDR1 SGHTA, CDR2 FQGNSA. The CDR3 totals 13 residues. V was pared by 5 bases and J by 4 bases, with 9 bases between. The CDR3: CASSTDGYNEQFF. In DNA, the CDR3 is TGTGCCAGCAGCACGGACGGTTACAATGAGCAGTTCTTC.

This clonotype was picked up many times. The chain recombines TRBV29-1 with TRBJ2-1; 11 bases align to TRBD2. This CDR3 is built from 15 residues. CDR1 and CDR2 from the germline V gene are SQVTM and ANQGSEA. V was clipped by 1 base and J by 6 bases; unmatched bases: 5. The CDR3 sequence is CSVEGGTSGFNEQFF. CDR3 bases: TGCAGCGTTGAAGGGGGGACTAGCGGTTTCAATGAGCAGTTCTTC.

The chain links TRBV6-5 to TRBJ1-2, with D uncertain. CDR3 length equals 15 residues. Between the trimmed V and J ends, which lost 2 bases and 4 bases, there was a span of 14 bases. CDR1 and CDR2 from the germline V gene are MNHEY and SVGAGI. Written as DNA, the CDR3 is TGTGCCAGCAGTTACACCCCCAAGCTGTCCTATGGCTACACCTTC. This translates into CASSYTPKLSYGYTF.

This chain uses TRBV4-1 with TRBJ1-1; 10 bases agree with TRBD1. Germline V CDR1 and CDR2: MGHRA, YSYEKL. Germline trimming cut 0 bases from V and 11 bases from J; bases unmatched to any gene: 3. This CDR3 region has 13 residues. In nucleotides, the CDR3 is TGCGCCAGCAGCCAAGAGGGACAGGGGCGGGCTTTCTTT. This gives the protein CASSQEGQGRAFF.

The table lists this clonotype with many counts. The CDR3 loop reads CASSFSGTSEYNEQFF. In nucleotides, the CDR3 is TGCGCCAGCAGCTTTTCCGGGACTAGCGAGTACAATGAGCAGTTCTTC. This chain joins TRBV5-1 and TRBJ2-1; 10 positions agree with TRBD2. This CDR3 spans 16 amino acids. V lost 2 bases, J lost 4 bases, and 6 bases stayed unmatched. Germline V lookup: CDR1 SGHRS, CDR2 YFSETQ.

This clonotype occurred a few times. The V and J genes are TRBV18 and TRBJ1-3; 10 bases map to TRBD1. The CDR3 is 16 residues long. Looked up from germline, CDR1 is KGHSH and CDR2 is LQKENI. With 0 bases clipped from V and 1 base from J, the junction kept 0 bases outside the gene matches. The CDR3 region is CASSPPGQGSGNTIYF. The DNA for the CDR3 is TGTGCCAGCTCACCACCGGGACAGGGGTCTGGAAACACCATATATTTT.

This clonotype came up many times. V gene TRBV20-1 combines with J gene TRBJ2-7; 14 bases agree with TRBD2. Looked up from germline, CDR1 is DFQATT and CDR2 is SNEGSKA (reference sequence). This CDR3 has 14 residues. Trimming removed 6 bases from V and 3 bases from J; junction bases left unmatched: 4. The CDR3: CSALGTSGSYEQYV. CDR3 in DNA: TGCAGTGCCCTAGGGACTAGCGGGAGCTACGAGCAGTACGTC.

This clonotype was observed at least ten times. V is TRBV12-3 or TRBV12-4 and J is TRBJ2-1, with 9 bases aligning to TRBD1. The CDR3 length is 14 residues. J was trimmed by 9 bases and V by 4 bases; bases with no gene match: 7. The CDR3: CASSSGTGFTEQFF. The CDR3 nucleotides read TGTGCCAGCAGTTCAGGGACAGGGTTTACTGAGCAGTTCTTC.

The table lists this clonotype with a few counts. The chain links TRBV4-1 to TRBJ1-1, with 12 bases that match TRBD1. Germline loops: CDR1 MGHRA, CDR2 YSYEKL. V was clipped by 3 bases and J by 0 bases; unmatched bases: 5. The CDR3 length is 17 residues. The CDR3 loop is CASSHAGTGGLNTEAFF. The CDR3 nucleotides are TGCGCCAGCAGCCACGCCGGGACAGGGGGCTTGAACACTGAAGCTTTCTTT.

Points on this clonotype: Given the absence of the conserved phenylalanine or tryptophan at the CDR3 end, a read error is likely. This chain joins TRBV3-1 and TRBJ1-1; D uncertain. V lost 2 bases, J lost 3 bases, and 7 bases lay in between. CDR3 size: 13 residues. Germline assignment: CDR1 LGHDT and CDR2 YNNKEL (reference sequence). As DNA, the CDR3 is TGTGCCAGCAGCCAACAGGAACACACTGAAGCTTTCGTT. Protein product: CASSQQEHTEAFV.

This clonotype was recorded a few times. The rearrangement joins TRBV29-1 to TRBJ2-7, with D perhaps TRBD1 (6 bases). The ends were cut back, 6 bases at V and 5 bases at J, with 20 bases in the middle. There are 14 residues in the CDR3. The germline V gene encodes CDR1 SQVTM and CDR2 ANQGSEA. CDR3: CSVGQGIRGNEQYF. In DNA, the CDR3 is TGCAGCGTCGGACAAGGGATTAGGGGGAACGAGCAGTACTTC.

In its sample, this clonotype was seen many times. The chain carries TRBV20-1 and TRBJ1-4; no firm D call. The V end lost 0 bases, the J end lost 7 bases, and 12 bases lay between the germline ends. Germline CDR1 reads DFQATT; CDR2 reads SNEGSKA (reference sequence). The CDR3 is 14 residues long. CDR3 DNA: TGCAGTGCTAGAGATACATCAGGCAGTGAAAAACTGTTTTTT. This codes for CSARDTSGSEKLFF.

The chain has TRBV14 and TRBJ1-1; D unclear. The CDR3 has 14 residues. Germline assignment: CDR1 SGHDN and CDR2 FVKESK. Deletions cut 1 base from V and 4 bases from J, with 10 bases between. The CDR3 loop reads CASSQVSGSTEAFF. The DNA of the CDR3 is TGTGCCAGCAGCCAAGTTTCTGGGAGCACTGAAGCTTTCTTT. Full variable domain (remainder filled in from reference TRBV14 and TRBJ1-1): EAGVTQFPSHSVIEKGQTVTLRCDPISGHDNLYWYRRVMGKEIKFLLHFVKESKQDESGMPNNRFLAERTGGTYSTLKVQPAELEDSGVYFCASSQVSGSTEAFFGQGTRLTVV.

This clonotype occurred many times. This chain uses TRBV29-1 with TRBJ1-1; D is unclear. The CDR3 runs 14 residues. The V end lost 4 bases, the J end lost 10 bases, and 22 bases lay between the germline ends. Germline V gives CDR1 SQVTM, CDR2 ANQGSEA. CDR3 coding DNA: TGCAGCGTTGCGCCCAGCATCGCGGAGTCTGGAGCTTTCTTT. Residues: CSVAPSIAESGAFF.

This clonotype showed up many times. The chain uses TRBV29-1 and TRBJ2-3, with D unclear. The germline V and J ends were trimmed by 4 bases and 4 bases, with 12 bases remaining between them. CDR3 length: 13 residues. Germline V gene sequence: CDR1 SQVTM, CDR2 ANQGSEA. CDR3 coding DNA: TGCAGCGTTGGGGGTAGGGTTTCAGATACGCAGTATTTT. Its protein is CSVGGRVSDTQYF.

In this sample, this clonotype turned up many times. The gene calls are TRBV5-1 and TRBJ2-2; TRBD1 is a possible D gene (5 bases). This CDR3 comprises 15 residues. In germline, CDR1 is SGHRS, CDR2 YFSETQ. Trimming pared 0 bases from V and 4 bases from J, leaving 10 bases between. The DNA for the CDR3 is TGCGCCAGCAGCTTGGGACAGACGTCCACCGGGGAGCTGTTTTTT. Amino acid sequence: CASSLGQTSTGELFF.

This clonotype was counted between two and nine times. The rearrangement links TRBV6-5 to TRBJ1-2; D is ambiguous. Per the germline V gene, CDR1 is MNHEY and CDR2 is SVGAGI. This CDR3 has 12 amino acids. The V gene lost 5 bases and the J gene lost 8 bases, with 12 bases spanning the gap. In nucleotides, the CDR3 is TGTGCCAGCAGTACACTGGGCTCCGGCTACACCTTC. It codes for CASSTLGSGYTF.

This clonotype was counted a few times. The V and J genes are TRBV6-5 and TRBJ2-7; 11 bases are shared with TRBD1. V lost 2 bases, J lost 1 base, and 1 base stayed unmatched. This CDR3 contains 15 residues. The germline V gene has CDR1 MNHEY and CDR2 SVGAGI. The CDR3 loop is CASSYRDRGSYEQYF. CDR3 sequence (DNA): TGTGCCAGCAGTTACCGGGACAGGGGGTCCTACGAGCAGTACTTC.

This clonotype was counted at least ten times. This sequence joins TRBV20-1 and TRBJ2-7; TRBD1 or TRBD2 may be the D gene (6 bases each). V dropped 5 bases and J dropped 3 bases, with 14 bases sitting between them. This CDR3 spans 13 amino acids. CDR1 is DFQATT and CDR2 is SNEGSKA in the germline V gene (reference sequence). CDR3 sequence reads: CSAPPGGLYEQYF. The CDR3, as DNA: TGCAGTGCTCCTCCTGGGGGGCTCTACGAGCAGTACTTC.